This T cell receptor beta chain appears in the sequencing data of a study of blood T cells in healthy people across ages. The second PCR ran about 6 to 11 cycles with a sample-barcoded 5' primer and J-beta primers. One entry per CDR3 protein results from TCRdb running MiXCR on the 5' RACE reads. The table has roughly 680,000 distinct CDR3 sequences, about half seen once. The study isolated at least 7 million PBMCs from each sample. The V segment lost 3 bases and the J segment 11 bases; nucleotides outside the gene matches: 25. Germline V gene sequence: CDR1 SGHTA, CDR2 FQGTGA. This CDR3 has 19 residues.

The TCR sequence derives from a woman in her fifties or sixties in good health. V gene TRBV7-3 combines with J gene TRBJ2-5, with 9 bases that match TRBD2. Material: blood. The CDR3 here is CASSLVGGRDGLVQVEQYF. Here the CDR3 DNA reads TGTGCCAGCAGCTTGGTCGGCGGGAGGGATGGCCTGGTTCAGGTTGAGCAGTACTTC.